This TCR beta chain was captured by sequencing in a study of Graves' ophthalmopathy and Graves' hyperthyroidism. Turning to the study itself: Sampling took place at initial diagnosis, with peripheral blood obtained before any treatment.

Notes on this clonotype: No antigen is known for it.

This CDR3 spans 18 amino acids. V was clipped by 1 base and J by 6 bases; unmatched bases: 16. Germline CDR1 LGHNT, CDR2 FRNRAP. TCR beta CDR3 regions were amplified from RNA transcripts. HTBI primers served in a first-round RT-PCR, which a second-round multiplex PCR followed. TCRdb re-called the multiplex PCR reads through MiXCR, storing one row per CDR3 protein. The sample contains roughly 380,000 distinct CDR3 sequences, roughly 15% of which appear only once. Study observations and caveats: Discriminating ophthalmopathy from stable hyperthyroidism, a 13-signature model attained a sensitivity of around 87% and a specificity of approximately 81%.

This receptor was identified in a woman in her late teens or twenties with stable Graves' hyperthyroidism. The gene calls are TRBV12-5 and TRBJ2-5; 8 bases are a match to TRBD2. The source material was peripheral blood. The DNA of the CDR3 is TGTGCTAGTGGTTTGGCCCTTATTAGCGGGGCCTCCCCACAGACCCAGTACTTC. Amino acid sequence: CASGLALISGASPQTQYF.